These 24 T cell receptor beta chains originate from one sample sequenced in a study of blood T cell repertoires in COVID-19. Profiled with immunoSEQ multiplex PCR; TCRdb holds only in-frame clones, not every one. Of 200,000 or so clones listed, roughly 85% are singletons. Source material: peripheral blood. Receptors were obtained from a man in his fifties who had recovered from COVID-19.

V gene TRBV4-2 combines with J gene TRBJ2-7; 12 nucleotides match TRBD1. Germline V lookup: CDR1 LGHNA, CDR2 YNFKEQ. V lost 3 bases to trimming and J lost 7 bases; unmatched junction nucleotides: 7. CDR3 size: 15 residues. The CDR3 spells CASSQDRDRGREQYF. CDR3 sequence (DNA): TGTGCCAGCAGCCAGGACCGGGACAGGGGGCGGGAGCAGTACTTC.

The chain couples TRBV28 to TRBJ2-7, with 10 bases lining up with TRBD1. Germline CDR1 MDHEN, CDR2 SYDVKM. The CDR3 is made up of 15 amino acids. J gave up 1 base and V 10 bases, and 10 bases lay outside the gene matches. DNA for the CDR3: TGTGCCAACCAGACAGGGGGCAAAGCTTCCTACGAGCAGTACTTC. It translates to CANQTGGKASYEQYF.

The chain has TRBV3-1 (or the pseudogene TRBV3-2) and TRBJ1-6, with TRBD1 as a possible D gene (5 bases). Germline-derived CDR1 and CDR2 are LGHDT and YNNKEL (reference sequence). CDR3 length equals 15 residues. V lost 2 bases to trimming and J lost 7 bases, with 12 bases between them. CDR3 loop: CASSQPGGYNSPLHF. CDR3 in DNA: TGTGCCAGCAGCCAACCCGGGGGTTACAATTCACCCCTCCACTTT.

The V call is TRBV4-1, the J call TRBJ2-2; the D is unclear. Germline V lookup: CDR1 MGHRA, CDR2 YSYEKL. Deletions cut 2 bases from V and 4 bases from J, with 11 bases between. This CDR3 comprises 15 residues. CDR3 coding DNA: TGCGCCAGCAGCCAAACAGCAGTTTCCACCGGGGAGCTGTTTTTT. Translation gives CASSQTAVSTGELFF.

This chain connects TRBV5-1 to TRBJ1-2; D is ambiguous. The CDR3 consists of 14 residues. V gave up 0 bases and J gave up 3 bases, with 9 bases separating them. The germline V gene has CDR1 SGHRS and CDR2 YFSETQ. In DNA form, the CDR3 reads TGCGCCAGCAGCTTGGCCGGTACAGACTATGGCTACACCTTC. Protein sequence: CASSLAGTDYGYTF. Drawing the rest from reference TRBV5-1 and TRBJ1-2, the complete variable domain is KAGVTQTPRYLIKTRGQQVTLSCSPISGHRSVSWYQQTPGQGLQFLFEYFSETQRNKGNFPGRFSGRQFSNSRSEMNVSTLELGDSALYLCASSLAGTDYGYTFGSGTRLTVV.

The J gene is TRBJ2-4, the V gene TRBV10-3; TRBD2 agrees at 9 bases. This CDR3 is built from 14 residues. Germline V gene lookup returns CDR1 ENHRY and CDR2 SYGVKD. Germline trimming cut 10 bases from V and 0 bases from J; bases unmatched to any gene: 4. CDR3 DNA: TGTGCCACCTCTAGCGGGGTAGCCAAAAACATTCAGTACTTC. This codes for CATSSGVAKNIQYF.

DNA of the CDR3: TGTGCCAGCTCACCACCGATGGGACAGGGGTCTTGGGAGCAGTACTTC. Translation: CASSPPMGQGSWEQYF. V gene TRBV18 combines with J gene TRBJ2-7; 10 bases align to TRBD1. Per the germline V gene, CDR1 is KGHSH and CDR2 is LQKENI. J was trimmed by 7 bases and V by 0 bases; bases with no gene match: 9. The CDR3 sequence is 16 residues long.

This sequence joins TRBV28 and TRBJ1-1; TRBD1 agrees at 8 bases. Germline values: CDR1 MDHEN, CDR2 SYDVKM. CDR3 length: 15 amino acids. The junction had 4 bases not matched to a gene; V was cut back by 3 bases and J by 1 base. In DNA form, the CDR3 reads TGTGCCAGCAGTTTCATAGGGACAGGGAACACTGAAGCTTTCTTT. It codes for CASSFIGTGNTEAFF. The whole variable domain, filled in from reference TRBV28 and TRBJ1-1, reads DVKVTQSSRYLVKRTGEKVFLECVQDMDHENMFWYRQDPGLGLRLIYFSYDVKMKEKGDIPEGYSVSREKKERFSLILESASTNQTSMYLCASSFIGTGNTEAFFGQGTRLTVV.

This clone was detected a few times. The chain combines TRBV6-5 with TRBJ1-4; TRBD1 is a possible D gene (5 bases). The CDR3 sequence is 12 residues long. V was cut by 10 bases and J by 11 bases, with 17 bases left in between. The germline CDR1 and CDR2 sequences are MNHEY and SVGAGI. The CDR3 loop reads CATGGVRVKLFF. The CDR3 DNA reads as TGTGCCACTGGAGGGGTTAGGGTGAAACTGTTTTTT.

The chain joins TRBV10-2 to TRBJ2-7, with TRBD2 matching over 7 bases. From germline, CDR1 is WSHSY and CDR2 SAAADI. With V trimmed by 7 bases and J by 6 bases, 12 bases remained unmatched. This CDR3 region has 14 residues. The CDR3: CASKGGAGWGEQYF. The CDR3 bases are TGCGCCAGCAAGGGCGGAGCGGGATGGGGCGAGCAGTACTTC.

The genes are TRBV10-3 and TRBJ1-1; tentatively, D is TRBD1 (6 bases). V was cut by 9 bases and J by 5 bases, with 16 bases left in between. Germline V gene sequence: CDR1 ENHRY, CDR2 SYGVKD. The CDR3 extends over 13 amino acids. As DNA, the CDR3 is TGTGCCATTCAACAGGGAGGGAGAACTGAAGCTTTCTTT. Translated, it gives CAIQQGGRTEAFF.

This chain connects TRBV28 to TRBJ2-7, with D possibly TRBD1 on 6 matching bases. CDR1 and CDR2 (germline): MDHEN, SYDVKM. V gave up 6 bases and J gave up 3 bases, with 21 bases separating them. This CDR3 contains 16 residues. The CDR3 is CASSSPLGHGIYEQYF. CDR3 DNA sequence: TGTGCCAGCAGCTCGCCTTTGGGACATGGAATCTACGAGCAGTACTTC.

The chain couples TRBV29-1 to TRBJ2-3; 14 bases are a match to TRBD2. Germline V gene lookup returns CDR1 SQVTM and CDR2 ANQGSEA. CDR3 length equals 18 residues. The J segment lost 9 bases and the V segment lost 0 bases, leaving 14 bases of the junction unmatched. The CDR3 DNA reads TGCAGCGTTGAAGATCGAGTGACAGGGGGACTAGCGGGAGACACGCAGTATTTT. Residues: CSVEDRVTGGLAGDTQYF.

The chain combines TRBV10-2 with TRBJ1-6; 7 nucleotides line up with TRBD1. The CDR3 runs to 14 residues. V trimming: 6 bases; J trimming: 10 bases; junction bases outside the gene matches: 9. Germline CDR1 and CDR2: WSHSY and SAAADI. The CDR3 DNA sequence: TGCGCCAGCAGCCTCCGGGACAGAGGGTCACCCCTCCACTTT. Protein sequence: CASSLRDRGSPLHF.

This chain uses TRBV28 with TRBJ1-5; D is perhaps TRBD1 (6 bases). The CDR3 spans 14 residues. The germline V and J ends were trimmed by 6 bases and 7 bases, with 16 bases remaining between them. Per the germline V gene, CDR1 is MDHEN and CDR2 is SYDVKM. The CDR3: CASRLTGSRQPQHF. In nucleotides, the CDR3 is TGTGCCAGCAGACTTACAGGGTCGAGACAGCCCCAGCATTTT.

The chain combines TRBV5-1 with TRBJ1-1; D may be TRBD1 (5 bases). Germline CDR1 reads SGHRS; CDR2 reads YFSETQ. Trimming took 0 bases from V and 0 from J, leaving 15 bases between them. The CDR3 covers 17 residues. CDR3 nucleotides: TGCGCCAGCAGCTTGGACCCGGGCAGGGCCTTGAACACTGAAGCTTTCTTT. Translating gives CASSLDPGRALNTEAFF. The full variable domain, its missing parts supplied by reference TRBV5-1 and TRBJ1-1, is KAGVTQTPRYLIKTRGQQVTLSCSPISGHRSVSWYQQTPGQGLQFLFEYFSETQRNKGNFPGRFSGRQFSNSRSEMNVSTLELGDSALYLCASSLDPGRALNTEAFFGQGTRLTVV.

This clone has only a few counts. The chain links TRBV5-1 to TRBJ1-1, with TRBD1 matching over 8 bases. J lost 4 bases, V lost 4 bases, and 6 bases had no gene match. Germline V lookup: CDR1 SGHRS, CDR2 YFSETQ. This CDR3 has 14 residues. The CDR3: CASSRTGLGTEAFF. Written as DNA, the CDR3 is TGCGCCAGCAGCAGGACAGGGTTGGGCACTGAAGCTTTCTTT.

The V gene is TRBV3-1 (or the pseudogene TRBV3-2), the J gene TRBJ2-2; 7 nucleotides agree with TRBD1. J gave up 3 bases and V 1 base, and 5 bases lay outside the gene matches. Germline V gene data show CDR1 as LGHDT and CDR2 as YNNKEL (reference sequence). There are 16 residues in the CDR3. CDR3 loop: CASSQVRGQYTGELFF. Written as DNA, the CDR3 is TGTGCCAGCAGCCAAGTAAGGGGGCAGTACACCGGGGAGCTGTTTTTT.

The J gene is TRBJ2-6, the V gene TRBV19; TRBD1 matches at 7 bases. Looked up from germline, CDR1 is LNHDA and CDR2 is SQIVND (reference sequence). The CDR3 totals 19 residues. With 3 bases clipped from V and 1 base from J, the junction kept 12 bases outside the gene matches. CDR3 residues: CASSMLTGTAGSGANVLTF. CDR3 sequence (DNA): TGTGCCAGTAGTATGCTGACTGGGACAGCCGGGTCTGGGGCCAACGTCCTGACTTTC.

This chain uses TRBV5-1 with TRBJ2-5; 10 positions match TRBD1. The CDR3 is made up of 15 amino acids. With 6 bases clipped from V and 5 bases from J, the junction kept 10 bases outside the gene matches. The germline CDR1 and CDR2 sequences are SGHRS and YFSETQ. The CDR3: CASTRTGGVGETQYF. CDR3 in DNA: TGCGCCAGCACGAGGACAGGGGGAGTTGGGGAGACCCAGTACTTC.

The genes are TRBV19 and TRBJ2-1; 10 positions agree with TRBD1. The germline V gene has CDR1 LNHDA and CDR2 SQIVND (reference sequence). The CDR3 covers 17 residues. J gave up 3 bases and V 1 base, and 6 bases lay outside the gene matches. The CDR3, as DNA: TGTGCCAGTAGTATAGGAGGGGGACAGGGGCTCTACAATGAGCAGTTCTTC. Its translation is CASSIGGGQGLYNEQFF.

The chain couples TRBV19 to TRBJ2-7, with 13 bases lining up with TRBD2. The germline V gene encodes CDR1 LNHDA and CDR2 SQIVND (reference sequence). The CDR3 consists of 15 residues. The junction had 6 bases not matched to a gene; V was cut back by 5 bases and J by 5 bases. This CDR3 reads CASSLRTSGSNEQYF. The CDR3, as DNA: TGTGCCAGTAGTCTCAGGACTAGCGGGAGCAACGAGCAGTACTTC.

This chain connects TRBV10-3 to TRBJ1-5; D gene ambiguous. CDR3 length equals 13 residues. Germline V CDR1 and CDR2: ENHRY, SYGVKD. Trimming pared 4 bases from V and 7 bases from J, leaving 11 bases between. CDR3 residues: CAISGEVTQPQHF. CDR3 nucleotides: TGTGCCATCAGTGGGGAGGTAACCCAGCCCCAGCATTTT.

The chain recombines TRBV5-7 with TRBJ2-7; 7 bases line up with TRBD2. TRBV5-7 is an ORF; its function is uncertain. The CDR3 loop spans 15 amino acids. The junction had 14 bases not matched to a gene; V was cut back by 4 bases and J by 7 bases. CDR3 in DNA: TGTGCCAGCAGCCGCCTGGGCGGGAGATATTATGAGCAGTACTTC. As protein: CASSRLGGRYYEQYF.